This T cell receptor (beta chain) was documented in a study of cytomegalovirus exposure and HLA in healthy donors. Study overall: Researchers found that approximately 77% of 350 to 500 genotyped donors fell within the Caucasian-associated ancestry cluster.

In this sample, this clone turned up a few times. Losses at the gene ends were 0 bases for V and 2 bases for J; bases not matched to a gene: 3. The germline CDR1 and CDR2 sequences are SGHRS and YFSETQ. The CDR3 is 17 residues long. The PCR made use of 60 Vbeta and 13 Jbeta primers. Produced via immunoSEQ multiplex PCR; TCRdb's table is partial and in-frame only. The table records about 84,000 clones, 55% to 65% of them present only once. Sequenced input: PBMCs. This receptor was taken from a woman in her thirties or forties in good health and CMV-seropositive. This chain uses TRBV5-1 with TRBJ2-2, with 11 bases identical to TRBD2. In DNA, the CDR3 is TGCGCCAGCAGCTTGGAAACTAGCGGGAGAAACACCGGGGAGCTGTTTTTT. Translated: CASSLETSGRNTGELFF.